This T cell receptor beta chain was identified in a study of cytomegalovirus exposure and HLA in healthy donors. Overall study results and limits: In a later analysis, TCR beta V- and J-gene trimming showed a link to a missense DCLRE1C variant.

The study ran its PCR with 60 Vbeta and 13 Jbeta primers. TCRdb's copy holds only in-frame clones and misses some; the assay was immunoSEQ multiplex PCR. This table has around 140,000 clones, 80% appearing once. A note on this clone: The antigen is unknown.

Germline V gene lookup returns CDR1 MNHEY and CDR2 SVGAGI. V gave up 6 bases and J gave up 5 bases; unmatched junction bases: 7. This CDR3 comprises 15 residues. The chain has TRBV6-5 and TRBJ1-2, with 12 bases identical to TRBD1. The sample was PBMCs. The TCR originated in a man aged 40-49 years in good health and CMV-seronegative. The CDR3 DNA sequence: TGTGCCAGCAGACGGGACAGGGGGCCTGGGTATGGCTACACCTTC. The encoded protein is CASRRDRGPGYGYTF.